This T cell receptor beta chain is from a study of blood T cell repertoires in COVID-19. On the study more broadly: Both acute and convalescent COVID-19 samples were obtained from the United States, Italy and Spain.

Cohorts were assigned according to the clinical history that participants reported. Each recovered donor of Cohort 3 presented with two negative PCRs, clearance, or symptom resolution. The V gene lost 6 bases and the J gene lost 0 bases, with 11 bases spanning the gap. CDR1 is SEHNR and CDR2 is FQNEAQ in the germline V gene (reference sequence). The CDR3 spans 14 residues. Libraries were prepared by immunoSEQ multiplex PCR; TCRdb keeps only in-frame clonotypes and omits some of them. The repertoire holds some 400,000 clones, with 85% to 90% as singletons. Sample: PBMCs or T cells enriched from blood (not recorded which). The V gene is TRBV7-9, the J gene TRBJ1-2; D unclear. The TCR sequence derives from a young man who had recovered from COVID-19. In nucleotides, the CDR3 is TGTGCCAGCAGTCCAGAACGTTCTAACTATGGCTACACCTTC. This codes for CASSPERSNYGYTF.